This T cell receptor (beta chain) was observed in a study of cytomegalovirus exposure and HLA in healthy donors. Study-level findings and limits: As was reported, the classifier diagnosed cytomegalovirus status with high specificity and sensitivity. A later analysis found first-cohort TCR clusters tended to co-occur in the 110 or so validation repertoires. Rarity marked most TCR sequences, yet some public TCRs occurred in many donors.

It was the roughly 110-subject validation cohort, separate from the roughly 700-subject first cohort, to which the donors belonged. Generated by immunoSEQ multiplex PCR, the TCRdb table keeps only in-frame clones and is missing some. The sample yields more than 120,000 clones, around 90% seen once. Concerning this clone itself: Its antigen remains unknown.

This sequence originates from a young man in good health and CMV-seropositive. The sequencing sample was made of PBMCs.

Here the CDR3 DNA reads TGTGCCAGCAGTTACTCGACAGGGGGCTACGAGCAGTACTTC. Translation: CASSYSTGGYEQYF. The J gene is TRBJ2-7, the V gene TRBV6-6, with 9 bases lining up with TRBD1. CDR1 and CDR2 from the germline V gene are MNHNY and SVGAGI (reference sequence). The junction had 0 bases not matched to a gene; V was cut back by 0 bases and J by 3 bases. The CDR3 consists of 14 residues.